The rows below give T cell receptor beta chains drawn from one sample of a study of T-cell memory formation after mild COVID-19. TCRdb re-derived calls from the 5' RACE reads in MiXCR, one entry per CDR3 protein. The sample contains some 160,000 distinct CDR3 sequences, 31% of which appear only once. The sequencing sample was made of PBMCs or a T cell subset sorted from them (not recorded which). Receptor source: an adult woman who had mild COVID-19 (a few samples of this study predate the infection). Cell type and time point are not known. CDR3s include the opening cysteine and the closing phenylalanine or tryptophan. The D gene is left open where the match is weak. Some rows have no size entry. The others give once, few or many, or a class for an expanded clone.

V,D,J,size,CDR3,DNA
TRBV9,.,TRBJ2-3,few,CAAPDSRTDTQYF,TGTGCCGCCCCGGACTCGAGAACAGATACGCAGTATTTT
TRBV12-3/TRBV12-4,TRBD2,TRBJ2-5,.,CASSLTTSGGRQETQYF,TGTGCCAGCAGTCTAACGACTAGCGGGGGACGTCAAGAGACCCAGTACTTC
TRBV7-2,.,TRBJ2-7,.,CASSLLGGGSYEQYF,TGTGCCAGCAGCTTGCTGGGAGGAGGATCCTACGAGCAGTACTTC
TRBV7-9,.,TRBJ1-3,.,CASSRDSRSGNTIYF,TGTGCCAGCAGCCGAGACAGCCGCTCTGGAAACACCATATATTTT
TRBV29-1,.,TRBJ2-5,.,CSVDYFGSGQYF,TGCAGCGTTGATTATTTTGGGTCGGGTCAGTACTTC
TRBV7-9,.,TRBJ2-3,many,CASSPQRDTQYF,TGTGCCAGCAGCCCACAGAGGGATACGCAGTATTTT
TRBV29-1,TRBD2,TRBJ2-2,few,CSVVAGKNTGELFF,TGCAGCGTTGTAGCGGGGAAGAACACCGGGGAGCTGTTTTTT
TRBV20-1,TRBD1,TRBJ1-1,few,CSARGDSMNTEAFF,TGCAGTGCTAGGGGGGACAGTATGAACACTGAAGCTTTCTTT
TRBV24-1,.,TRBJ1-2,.,CATSDFYGYTF,TGTGCCACCAGTGATTTCTATGGCTACACCTTC
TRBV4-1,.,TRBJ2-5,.,CASSRADGQETQYF,TGCGCCAGCAGCCGAGCGGATGGCCAAGAGACCCAGTACTTC
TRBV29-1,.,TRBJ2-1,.,CSVEHYNEQFF,TGCAGCGTTGAACACTACAATGAGCAGTTCTTC
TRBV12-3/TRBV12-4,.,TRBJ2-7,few,CASSHGDSLEQYF,TGTGCCAGCAGCCATGGGGACTCGCTTGAGCAGTACTTC
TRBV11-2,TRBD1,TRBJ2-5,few,CASSLVFPGDRGSKTQYF,TGTGCCAGCAGCTTAGTCTTCCCCGGGGACAGGGGGAGTAAGACCCAGTACTTC
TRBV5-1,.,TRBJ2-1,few,CASSRELLINEQFF,TGCGCCAGCAGCCGGGAGCTACTTATCAATGAGCAGTTCTTC
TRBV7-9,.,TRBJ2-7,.,CASSTGTKDYEQYF,TGTGCCAGCAGCACCGGGACAAAAGACTACGAGCAGTACTTC
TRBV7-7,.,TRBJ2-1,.,CASSLGGRNNEQFF,TGTGCTAGCAGCTTAGGGGGTCGCAACAATGAGCAGTTCTTC